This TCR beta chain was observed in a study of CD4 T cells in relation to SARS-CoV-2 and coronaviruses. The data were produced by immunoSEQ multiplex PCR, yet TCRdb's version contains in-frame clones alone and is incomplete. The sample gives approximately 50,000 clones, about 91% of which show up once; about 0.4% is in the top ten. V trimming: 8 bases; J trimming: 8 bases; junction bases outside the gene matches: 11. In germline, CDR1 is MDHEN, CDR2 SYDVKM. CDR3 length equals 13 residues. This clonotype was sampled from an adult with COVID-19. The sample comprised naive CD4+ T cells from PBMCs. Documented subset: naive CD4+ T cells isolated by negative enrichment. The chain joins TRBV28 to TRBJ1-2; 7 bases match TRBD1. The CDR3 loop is CASGLPQGEGYTF. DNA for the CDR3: TGTGCCAGCGGACTGCCTCAGGGGGAGGGCTACACCTTC.